The entry that follows covers one TCR beta chain sequence. Its antigen is still unknown. The sample belongs to a study of cytomegalovirus exposure and HLA in healthy donors. Study-wide results and limits: Donors belonging to an Asian-associated ancestry cluster reportedly showed fewer N-insertions in productive TCRs than the approximately 670-donor mean, according to what a later analysis found.

Amplification used 60 Vbeta primers and 13 Jbeta primers. Profiled with immunoSEQ multiplex PCR; TCRdb holds only in-frame clones, not every one. Of about 140,000 clones listed, approximately 70% are singletons. Germline values: CDR1 MDHEN, CDR2 SYDVKM. V was pared by 8 bases and J by 8 bases, with 12 bases between. There are 11 residues in the CDR3. The sample was PBMCs. This chain uses TRBV28 with TRBJ1-2, with a weak D call TRBD1 (5 bases). This clonotype was obtained from a woman between 25 and 40 years old in good health and CMV-seronegative. CDR3 sequence reads: CASGAGRGYTF. In DNA form, the CDR3 reads TGTGCCAGCGGGGCAGGGCGAGGCTACACCTTC.